These T cell receptor beta chains were read from a single sample in a study of blood T cell repertoires in COVID-19. The repertoire was sequenced with immunoSEQ multiplex PCR; TCRdb's copy has only in-frame clones and lacks some. Of approximately 350,000 clones in the sample, roughly 87% were seen once. Sequencing used PBMCs or T cells enriched from blood (not recorded which). The receptors shown here come from a woman in her twenties or thirties who had recovered from COVID-19. Each CDR3 is given with its conserved first and last residue. The D gene is left open where the match is weak. Not every row has a clone size; where given, it reads once, few, many or a size class.

j_call v_call d_call clone_size cdr3_aa cdr3_nt
TRBJ1-2 TRBV20-1 TRBD1 NA CSRGQGYGYTF TGCAGTAGGGGACAGGGGTATGGCTACACCTTC
TRBJ1-1 TRBV28 TRBD1 NA CASSQWTGNTEAFF TGTGCCAGCAGCCAATGGACAGGCAACACTGAAGCTTTCTTT
TRBJ2-5 TRBV4-2 TRBD2 NA CASSQQTSGGGQTQYF TGTGCCAGCAGCCAGCAGACTAGCGGGGGGGGACAGACCCAGTACTTC
TRBJ2-1 TRBV28 NA NA CASRGASGSSYNEQFF TGTGCCAGCAGGGGGGCTTCGGGAAGCTCCTACAATGAGCAGTTCTTC
TRBJ2-2 TRBV9 TRBD2 NA CASSKTSGGFGGELFF TGTGCCAGCAGCAAAACTAGCGGGGGGTTCGGCGGGGAGCTGTTTTTT
TRBJ1-4 TRBV19 NA NA CASSIQRTASSTNEKLFF TGTGCCAGTAGTATCCAGAGGACAGCCTCCTCAACTAATGAAAAACTGTTTTTT
TRBJ2-7 TRBV28 TRBD1 NA CATASGGHDEQYF TGTGCCACTGCCTCAGGGGGCCACGACGAGCAGTACTTC
TRBJ2-2 TRBV4-1 TRBD2 NA CASSLPFGGVTGELFF TGCGCCAGCAGCCTACCCTTTGGGGGGGTCACCGGGGAGCTGTTTTTT
TRBJ2-2 TRBV9 TRBD2 NA CASSMGLAGGPGTGELFF TGTGCCAGCAGCATGGGACTAGCGGGAGGGCCAGGCACCGGGGAGCTGTTTTTT
TRBJ1-1 TRBV13 TRBD1 NA CASSAQGPLIGTEAFF TGTGCCAGCAGCGCACAGGGGCCCCTGATCGGCACTGAAGCTTTCTTT
TRBJ1-4 TRBV9 TRBD1 NA CASSTRQGNNEKLFF TGTGCCAGCAGCACCCGACAGGGAAATAATGAAAAACTGTTTTTT
TRBJ2-1 TRBV19 NA NA CASAQQGSYNEQFF TGTGCCAGTGCTCAACAGGGCTCCTACAATGAGCAGTTCTTC
TRBJ1-5 TRBV2 TRBD1 NA CASSGDRGEYQPQHF TGTGCCAGCAGCGGAGACAGGGGGGAATATCAGCCCCAGCATTTT
TRBJ2-1 TRBV2 NA NA CASIEEALNNEQFF TGTGCCAGCATCGAGGAAGCATTAAACAATGAGCAGTTCTTC
TRBJ2-1 TRBV6-5 NA NA CASTKGGSSYNEQFF TGTGCCAGCACCAAGGGGGGGAGCTCCTACAATGAGCAGTTCTTC
TRBJ2-1 TRBV18 NA NA CASSPAGQSSYNEQFF TGTGCCAGCTCACCGGCCGGACAAAGCTCCTACAATGAGCAGTTCTTC
TRBJ2-7 TRBV6-1 NA NA CASSEIEGAYEQYF TGTGCCAGCAGTGAAATTGAGGGAGCCTACGAGCAGTACTTC
TRBJ1-5 TRBV6-5 NA NA CASSGDRNNQPQHF TGTGCCAGCAGCGGTGACAGGAACAATCAGCCCCAGCATTTT
TRBJ2-1 TRBV14 NA NA CASSQVVGVAGYNEQFF TGTGCCAGCAGCCAAGTCGTCGGAGTGGCGGGGTACAATGAGCAGTTCTTC
TRBJ2-2 TRBV2 TRBD2 NA CASSLAGGPFGELFF TGTGCCAGCAGCCTAGCGGGAGGGCCCTTCGGGGAGCTGTTTTTT
TRBJ1-4 TRBV9 NA NA CASSPSRDIATNEKLFF TGTGCCAGCAGCCCGTCCCGGGACATTGCAACTAATGAAAAACTGTTTTTT
TRBJ2-2 TRBV9 NA once CASSVGIGSAGELFF TGTGCCAGCAGCGTAGGAATCGGGAGTGCCGGGGAGCTGTTTTTT
TRBJ2-7 TRBV10-1 TRBD2 NA CASSAGLAGGTYEQYF TGCGCCAGCAGTGCAGGACTAGCGGGGGGGACCTACGAGCAGTACTTC
TRBJ2-1 TRBV6-5 TRBD1 NA CASRRQGAVPEQFF TGTGCCAGCAGACGACAGGGGGCGGTCCCGGAGCAGTTCTTC
TRBJ2-7 TRBV2 TRBD2 NA CASSAVTSGYEQYF TGTGCCAGCAGTGCGGTTACTAGCGGCTACGAGCAGTACTTC
TRBJ2-7 TRBV10-3 TRBD2 NA CAISETASGTYEQYF TGTGCCATCAGTGAGACGGCTAGCGGTACCTACGAGCAGTACTTC
TRBJ1-2 TRBV9 TRBD1 NA CASSVGQGDYGYTF TGTGCCAGCAGCGTAGGGCAGGGGGACTATGGCTACACCTTC
TRBJ2-7 TRBV5-8 TRBD1 NA CASSNRDRVYEQYF TGTGCCAGCAGCAACCGGGACAGAGTCTACGAGCAGTACTTC
TRBJ2-5 TRBV14 TRBD1 NA CASSRTKGARETQYF TGTGCCAGCAGCCGGACCAAGGGGGCGCGGGAGACCCAGTACTTC
TRBJ1-1 TRBV7-9 NA once CASSLPTGTEAFF TGTGCCAGCAGCTTACCCACCGGCACTGAAGCTTTCTTT